A single TCR beta chain is shown here with its context. In this sample, this clone turned up a few times. Its antigen is currently not known. The record has no base qualities; no much larger clone is one base away. Measured from the cysteine to the phenylalanine, the CDR3 is 14 residues long. Kept here is only the CDR3 DNA, which spans 42 bases and is read in frame from base 1. CDR1 and CDR2 (MDHEN, SYDVKM) derive from the germline V gene. V and J lose 2 bases and 6 bases, and a span of 10 bases separates them. This record belongs to a study of beta chain features in type 1 diabetes listed by TCRdb under 2018. As for the study more broadly: Patients and healthy donors did not differ in mean age, gender distribution, total cell number or subset yield. In the study, TCRB repertoires of sorted circulating CD4+ T cell subsets from recently diagnosed type 1 diabetes patients were compared with those of matched healthy donors. A total of 90 million to 120 million sorted cells were examined across all samples, and a strong correlation was observed between cell number per subset and RNA yield. Whereas all 30 or so donors provided naive and central memory subsets, regulatory and stem cell-like memory subsets were isolated from just 8 patients and roughly 8 healthy donors.

The entire amount of isolated RNA was reverse transcribed using the High Capacity cDNA Reverse Transcription Kit, so the sequenced TCRB transcripts were expressed ones. Naive, central memory and regulatory T cell samples underwent deep immunoSEQ sequencing, averaging roughly 3.4 million total reads per sample. After sorted cells were lysed in RLT buffer, RNA was extracted with DNase-treated RNeasy Micro or Mini kits, with the choice depending on cell number. Each cell subset was processed on its own to prevent cross-contamination, while patient and healthy donor samples were processed together. Using the immunoSEQ multiplex PCR, TCRB sequences were amplified from cDNA into 87-bp fragments spanning the CDR3 region. Sequencing of the amplicons was performed on the Illumina HiSeq platform. The paper's data handling went like this. Synthetic template baselines were used to correct PCR bias computationally, reads within Hamming distance 2 were collapsed together, and singletons that could not be merged were discarded. Reads were aligned against IMGT to assign V, D and J genes, CDR3 length and insertions or deletions at six rearrangement sites. Within each subset, clonotype counts were normalized to sorted cell number, after which true diversity and Gini coefficients were computed with the tcR R package. The overlap coefficient, calculated on TCRB nucleotide sequences, was used to quantify repertoire sharing. TCRdb limited this immuneACCESS table to in-frame rearrangements with V and J called. A share of clones is missing; checked studies link under half to unresolved V genes, and the rest is unexplained. V, J and clone size derive from that table, while D and trimming were established from the DNA sequence. The sample table contains about 130,000 clones; only one count was recorded for approximately 9% of them. The ten largest clones add up to around 0.79% of the sample.

From each donor, a single peripheral blood sample of about 116 mL on average was drawn into heparinised tubes. Naive, central memory, regulatory and stem cell-like memory CD4+ T cells were sorted on a BD FACSAria II using a panel including CD45RO, CCR7, CD25, CD127, CD95 and CD27. Every sorted population had a purity above 95%. Right away, PBMCs were isolated by Lymphoprep density gradient centrifugation and were stained directly, with no culture step. So that batch effects would be minimized, each experiment stained and sorted samples in pairs, pairing one healthy donor with one patient. What the research found in general, with its limitations: PCR might favor shorter templates, but patient and control samples were amplified and corrected together, so any skew would affect both groups equally. The naive, central memory and regulatory TCRB repertoires appeared to resemble one another more closely among patients than among healthy donors. In all four CD4+ subsets, TCRB CDR3 length was moderately but significantly shorter in type 1 diabetes patients. HLA sub-analyses involved small numbers of individuals, so any influence of HLA type on TCRB rearrangement remained unresolved. Sequencing cDNA rather than genomic DNA could over-represent highly expressing activated cells, although activation and CD3 levels did not differ between groups. Fewer insertions and more nucleotide deletions at VDJ recombination sites were observed in patients with type 1 diabetes, implying thymic rearrangement abnormalities.

The receptor chain draws on TRBV28 and TRBJ2-2; no confident D gene assignment can be made. The clonotype was recovered from a young man with type 1 diabetes. The sequencing input was central memory CD4+ T cells from blood. The nucleotides are TGTGCCAGCAGTTTAGACTTCAAGGCCGGGGAGCTGTTTTTT. Translation gives CASSLDFKAGELFF.